The source of this TCR beta chain is a study of blood T cell repertoires in COVID-19. About the research overall: The United States, Italy and Spain supplied acute and convalescent COVID-19 samples. In each case, the material was cDNA or gDNA derived from T cells, B-cell-depleted T cells, or PBMCs.

This clone showed up just a few times. Original processing notes: Amplifying reference gene primers gave estimates of nucleated cell counts. Produced via immunoSEQ multiplex PCR; TCRdb's table is partial and in-frame only. The V and J calls and clone size were taken over from that table, and D and trimming were inferred from the DNA. The sample consists of 110,000 or so clones, approximately 70% of them appearing once. This CDR3 spans 16 amino acids. CDR1 and CDR2 (germline): SGHAT, FQNNGV. Trimming pared 1 base from V and 3 bases from J, leaving 14 bases between. The origin of this receptor is a woman aged 40 to 55 with acute or convalescent COVID-19. Sequencing was performed on peripheral blood. The chain links TRBV11-2 to TRBJ2-3; D is perhaps TRBD1 (6 bases). CDR3 in DNA: TGTGCCAGCAGCTTAGTCGGACAGAGCAAGACAGATACGCAGTATTTT. It encodes CASSLVGQSKTDTQYF.